This T cell receptor beta chain was captured by sequencing in a study of CD8+ T cells in alopecia areata. Described treatment: oral pan-JAK inhibitor, 5-10 mg twice daily. Individuals with alopecia areata gave both lesional scalp punch biopsies and peripheral blood for collection. The junction had 6 bases not matched to a gene; V was cut back by 3 bases and J by 7 bases. The germline V gene has CDR1 SGHDT and CDR2 YYEEEE. The CDR3 runs to 13 residues. RNA, once extracted, was reverse transcribed into cDNA for use as the sequencing template. TCRdb's table, derived via immunoSEQ multiplex PCR, lists solely in-frame clones and lacks some. The sample lists approximately 280,000 clones; 58% were seen once.

This rearrangement joins TRBV5-6 to TRBJ2-5, with 7 bases lining up with TRBD1. The starting material was CD4+ T cells sorted from blood, obtained at week 24, from a patient treated with tofacitinib. This receptor was identified in a human donor with alopecia areata. In DNA form, the CDR3 reads TGTGCCAGCAGCTCGGACAGGAAAAGGACCCAGTACTTC. It translates to CASSSDRKRTQYF.